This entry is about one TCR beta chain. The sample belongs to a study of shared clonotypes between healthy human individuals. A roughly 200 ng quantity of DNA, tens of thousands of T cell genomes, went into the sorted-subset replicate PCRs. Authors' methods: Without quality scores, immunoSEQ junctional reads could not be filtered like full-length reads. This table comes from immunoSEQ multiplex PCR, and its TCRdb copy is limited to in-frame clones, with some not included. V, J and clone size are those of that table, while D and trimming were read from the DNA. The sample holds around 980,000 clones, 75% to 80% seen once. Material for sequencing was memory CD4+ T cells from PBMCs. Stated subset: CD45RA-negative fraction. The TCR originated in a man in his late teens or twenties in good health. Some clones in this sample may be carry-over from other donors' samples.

The CDR3 DNA sequence: TGTGCCAGCAGCTTCCGGATAGATGCGGGGGGCTACACCTTC. Residues: CASSFRIDAGGYTF. This chain uses TRBV7-9 with TRBJ1-2; D remains unclear. Germline-derived CDR1 and CDR2 are SEHNR and FQNEAQ (reference sequence). Trimming shortened V by 3 bases and J by 8 bases, and 16 bases separated the two germline ends. CDR3 length equals 14 residues.